The clone carrying this T cell receptor beta chain has a single count. TCRdb's table, derived via immunoSEQ multiplex PCR, lists solely in-frame clones and lacks some. The sample lists about 140,000 clones; just under 90% were seen once. The sample originates from a study of blood T cell repertoires in COVID-19. Looking at the study overall: Whether acute or convalescent, the COVID-19 samples came from the United States, Italy and Spain. Sample material is recorded as cDNA or gDNA derived from T cells, B-cell-depleted T cells, or PBMCs.

The CDR3 is 15 residues long. Germline CDR1 is SGHTA and CDR2 is FQGNSA. Trimming took 5 bases from V and 3 from J; bases not matched to a gene: 7. The chain uses TRBV7-2 and TRBJ1-2; the match to TRBD1 covers 9 bases. This receptor was identified in a woman at least 80 years old with acute or convalescent COVID-19. Sequenced material: peripheral blood. DNA of the CDR3: TGTGCCAGCAGCCTGGGGACAGGGCTTTACTATGGCTACACCTTC. This gives the protein CASSLGTGLYYGYTF.